Each of the 14 T cell receptor beta chains below was sequenced from the same sample in a study of beta chain features in type 1 diabetes. Expressed TCRB transcripts were sequenced because the isolated RNA had all been reverse transcribed beforehand. Sequenced by immunoSEQ multiplex PCR; TCRdb stores in-frame clones only, minus some. The sample holds about 360,000 clones, over 10% seen once. Findings and limits, study-wide: Among patients with Type 1 diabetes, TCRB CDR3s were moderately but significantly shorter in every one of the four CD4+ subsets.

These TCRs are of unknown antigen specificity. Sequenced sample: naive CD4+ T cells from blood. These receptor sequences come from a woman under 30 with type 1 diabetes.

This clone has just a few counts. V usage is TRBV27 and J usage is TRBJ1-6; D ambiguous. V gave up 4 bases and J gave up 10 bases, with 17 bases separating them. From germline, CDR1 is MNHEY and CDR2 SMNVEV (reference sequence). The CDR3 has 15 amino acids. The DNA of the CDR3 is TGTGCCAGCAGTTCCCCCGGGCCCGGGGTCTCACCCCTCCACTTT. Amino acid sequence: CASSSPGPGVSPLHF.

This clone has just a few counts. The rearrangement joins TRBV30 to TRBJ2-5; D call uncertain. V gave up 1 base and J gave up 5 bases, with 11 bases separating them. Germline CDR1 and CDR2: GTSNPN and SVGIG (reference sequence). The CDR3 sequence is 13 residues long. The CDR3 coding sequence is TGTGCCTGGAGTGCCCGTCTTCGGGAGACCCAGTACTTC. Its protein is CAWSARLRETQYF.

This clone was observed a few times. The gene calls are TRBV4-3 and TRBJ1-4, with D perhaps TRBD1 (6 bases). CDR3 length equals 16 residues. Germline CDR1 and CDR2: LGHNA and YSLEER. With 2 bases removed from V and 5 bases from J, the gap between germline ends came to 15 bases. CDR3 bases: TGCGCCAGCAGCCAACACACGCAGGGGTTGAATGAAAAACTGTTTTTT. As protein: CASSQHTQGLNEKLFF.

V gene TRBV5-1 combines with J gene TRBJ2-1; 11 nucleotides agree with TRBD2. V was clipped by 4 bases and J by 9 bases; unmatched bases: 9. The CDR3 contains 15 residues. Germline CDR1 and CDR2: SGHRS and YFSETQ. CDR3: CASSPYSGGAREQFF. DNA for the CDR3: TGCGCCAGCAGCCCATATAGCGGGGGGGCCCGTGAGCAGTTCTTC.

This clone has a handful of counts. The chain joins TRBV7-3 to TRBJ1-5; D might be TRBD1 (6 bases). Trimming shortened V by 5 bases and J by 2 bases, and 19 bases separated the two germline ends. Germline assignment: CDR1 SGHTA and CDR2 FQGTGA. The CDR3 length is 17 residues. The CDR3 region is CASSPRPAGAGNQPQHF. CDR3 sequence (DNA): TGTGCCAGCAGCCCACGCCCCGCGGGGGCCGGCAATCAGCCCCAGCATTTT.

The genes are TRBV4-3 and TRBJ2-3; 7 nucleotides line up with TRBD2. The CDR3 covers 16 residues. The germline V gene has CDR1 LGHNA and CDR2 YSLEER. J was trimmed by 3 bases and V by 1 base; bases with no gene match: 7. This chain's CDR3 is CASSQGNSGRTDTQYF. The CDR3 coding sequence is TGCGCCAGCAGCCAAGGGAATAGCGGGCGGACAGATACGCAGTATTTT.

The chain uses TRBV5-4 and TRBJ2-2, with a possible D match to TRBD2 (5 bases). V lost 0 bases, J lost 4 bases, and 13 bases lay in between. Germline CDR1 and CDR2: SGHNT and YYREEE (reference sequence). This CDR3 is built from 16 residues. CDR3 sequence reads: CASSLDLASGTGELFF. The DNA for the CDR3 is TGTGCCAGCAGCTTGGATCTAGCCTCGGGCACCGGGGAGCTGTTTTTT.

The rearrangement joins TRBV18 to TRBJ2-1; tentatively, D is TRBD2 (5 bases). The CDR3 runs to 13 residues. Germline V lookup: CDR1 KGHSH, CDR2 LQKENI. Deletions cut 6 bases from V and 3 bases from J, with 9 bases between. The CDR3 region is CASSPGGYNEQFF. CDR3 nucleotides: TGTGCCAGCTCCCCAGGAGGCTACAATGAGCAGTTCTTC.

This clone showed up just a few times. The gene calls are TRBV29-1 and TRBJ2-2, with D possibly matching TRBD2 (6 bases). Germline lookup yields CDR1 SQVTM and CDR2 ANQGSEA. The CDR3 spans 12 residues. Deletions cut 6 bases from V and 5 bases from J, with 10 bases between. CDR3 bases: TGCAGCGTCGCGGGGCGAACCGGGGAGCTGTTTTTT. As protein: CSVAGRTGELFF.

The chain links TRBV18 to TRBJ2-1, with TRBD2 identical over 8 bases. V lost 8 bases and J lost 1; bases outside the gene matches: 10. This CDR3 is 16 amino acids long. CDR1 KGHSH and CDR2 LQKENI come from the germline V gene. In nucleotides, the CDR3 is TGTGCCAGCCCCGAGCGGGGGAGAGAATCCTACAATGAGCAGTTCTTC. Translating gives CASPERGRESYNEQFF.

The rearrangement joins TRBV28 to TRBJ2-7; TRBD1 agrees at 10 bases. This CDR3 is 14 amino acids long. V shed 6 bases, J shed 2 bases, and the junction held 4 bases outside the gene matches. Germline V gene data show CDR1 as MDHEN and CDR2 as SYDVKM. The CDR3 nucleotides are TGTGCCAGCAGGCCGGGACAGGGGACCTACGAGCAGTACTTC. It codes for CASRPGQGTYEQYF.

This rearrangement joins TRBV5-1 to TRBJ2-7; 9 bases line up with TRBD1. Looked up from germline, CDR1 is SGHRS and CDR2 is YFSETQ. The CDR3 has 16 residues. After removal of 4 bases from V and 3 bases from J, the junction contained 11 bases not matched to a gene. The CDR3 is CASSPPAGQGIYEQYF. In nucleotides, the CDR3 is TGCGCCAGCAGCCCACCAGCGGGACAGGGAATCTACGAGCAGTACTTC.

The J gene is TRBJ2-3, the V gene TRBV29-1; perhaps TRBD2 as D (6 bases). Germline-derived CDR1 and CDR2 are SQVTM and ANQGSEA. Trimming left V 5 bases short and J 3 bases short, with 12 bases between. The CDR3 has 13 residues. The CDR3 DNA reads as TGCAGCGTTCTAACGGCGGGAACAGATACGCAGTATTTT. This encodes CSVLTAGTDTQYF.

V and J are TRBV7-2 and TRBJ2-7, with D unresolved. Trimming cost V 1 base and J 3 bases, with 4 bases left between them. The germline CDR1 and CDR2 sequences are SGHTA and FQGNSA. CDR3 size: 12 residues. CDR3 bases: TGTGCCAGCAGCTTAGTTAACTACGAGCAGTACTTC. Its translation is CASSLVNYEQYF.